The source of this T cell receptor (beta chain) is a study of persistence of HIV-infected CD4 T cells. This clone was counted a few times. No antigen is known for it. Trimming took 5 bases from V and 8 from J; bases not matched to a gene: 12. CDR1 and CDR2 (germline): WSHSY, SAAADI. CDR3 size: 17 residues. Sequencing used immunoSEQ version 4 in survey mode. Template was genomic DNA at 7.5 to 10 ng/uL, with up to roughly 1 ug used per sample. Sequenced by immunoSEQ multiplex PCR; TCRdb stores in-frame clones only, minus some. The repertoire holds about 25,000 clones, with roughly 70% as singletons. Overlapping HIV-1 Gag 15-mer peptides at about 1 ug per peptide per mL were used. Responding CD4+ T cells were sorted by upregulation of both CD40 ligand and CD69. For at least 4 years, plasma HIV-1 RNA was undetectable (<50 copies/mL). Inclusion required CMV-positive serology and CD4+ counts above 400 cells/uL. CD8-depleted PBMCs were stimulated 15 to 20 hours with anti-CD28/CD49d costimulation, CD40-blocking antibody and enfuvirtide.

The specimen was CD4+ T cells sorted from PBMCs after approximately 18-hour stimulation, collected from a patient who received antiretroviral therapy. J is TRBJ1-6 and V is TRBV10-2, with 10 bases fitting TRBD1. This TCR derives from an adult man with HIV who was CMV-seropositive. CDR3 coding DNA: TGCGCCAGCAGTCAAGCCAGGGACAGGGGACCAGATTCACCCCTCCACTTT. Translating gives CASSQARDRGPDSPLHF.